Here is one T cell receptor (beta chain) with its context. This sample is part of a study of sequential checkpoint blockade in melanoma. Study-wide background: Both treatment sequences were followed by maintenance nivolumab.

The treatment here: randomized to nivolumab then ipilimumab (arm A) or the reverse (arm B). None of the patients previously received DNA-damaging chemotherapy. Sorted cells were live CD3+CD8+, lacking CD19 and CD56, from PBMCs. Here immunoSEQ multiplex PCR was the method, and the copy in TCRdb shows in-frame clones only, minus some. Of roughly 20,000 clones in the sample, approximately 80% were seen once. In germline, CDR1 is SGHTS, CDR2 YDEGEE. The CDR3 loop spans 16 amino acids. Trimming left V 4 bases short and J 2 bases short, with 18 bases between. The material sequenced was CD8+ T cells sorted from blood (inferred from file names), taken from a patient given nivolumab and ipilimumab in sequence. The chain carries TRBV5-8 and TRBJ2-5; D might be TRBD1 (6 bases). This clonotype was obtained from a human donor with melanoma. CDR3 in DNA: TGTGCCAGCAGCCGGACCGGGACACCGGTACAAGAGACCCAGTACTTC. Protein product: CASSRTGTPVQETQYF. The full variable domain, in which reference TRBV5-8 and TRBJ2-5 provide the parts outside the CDR3, is EAGVTQSPTHLIKTRGQQATLRCSPISGHTSVYWYQQALGLGLQFLLWYDEGEERNRGNFPPRFSGRQFPNYSSELNVNALELEDSALYLCASSRTGTPVQETQYFGPGTRLLVL.